Reported below is one T cell receptor beta chain. Antigen specificity is unknown. V lost 3 bases and J 6 bases, leaving 12 bases between the germline ends. The germline CDR1 and CDR2 sequences are SGHTA and FQGNSA. The length of the CDR3 is 14 residues. This sample is part of a study of blood T cells in healthy people across ages. Study in general: In model experiments, template switching was able to capture about one barcoded beta molecule for every two T cells that were present. Study findings and constraints: Strong correlation existed between TCR beta diversity and naive T cell percentage. Significant beta diversity loss was already apparent by age roughly 40, declining roughly linearly.

Sample-barcoded 5' priming and a J-beta primer mix drove a second PCR of about 6 to 12 cycles. From each sample, at least 2.5 million paired-end reads containing CDR3 were obtained. Via MiXCR, TCRdb re-called the 5' RACE reads, giving one row per CDR3 protein. The sample holds about 1.1 million distinct CDR3 sequences, less than 45% seen once. This clonotype originated in a man younger than 35 in good health. The sequenced sample consisted of blood. The chain carries TRBV7-2 and TRBJ2-4; D is perhaps TRBD1 or TRBD2 (5 bases each). The CDR3 spells CASSFRDGRNIQYF. As DNA, the CDR3 is TGTGCCAGCAGCTTCCGGGACGGAAGAAACATTCAGTACTTC.